The 10 T cell receptor beta chains below all came from one sample that was sequenced in a study of T cells after yellow fever vaccination. Each CDR3 protein is one row after TCRdb ran MiXCR on the 5' RACE reads. The repertoire consists of about 340,000 distinct CDR3 sequences, with 9.5% to 15% occurring once and the leading ten covering 2.5% to 4%. The source was CD4+ T cells sorted from PBMCs, collected 15 days after the yellow fever booster vaccination. These receptor sequences come from a man aged 18 to 29 who received the YFV17D yellow fever vaccine.

This clonotype was recorded a few times. The chain employs TRBV7-3 and TRBJ2-2; the match to TRBD2 covers 12 bases. There are 15 residues in the CDR3. V gave up 3 bases and J gave up 4 bases; unmatched junction bases: 0. Germline V gives CDR1 SGHTA, CDR2 FQGTGA. The CDR3 protein is CASSLTSGGTGELFF. The CDR3 DNA follows: TGTGCCAGCAGCTTGACTAGCGGGGGCACCGGGGAGCTGTTTTTT.

This chain joins TRBV6-5 and TRBJ1-1; tentatively, D is TRBD1 (5 bases). V was pared by 7 bases and J by 3 bases, with 9 bases between. Germline V gives CDR1 MNHEY, CDR2 SVGAGI. The CDR3 is 12 residues long. The CDR3 reads CASTRGDTEAFF. In nucleotides, the CDR3 is TGTGCCAGCACCAGAGGGGACACTGAAGCTTTCTTT.

The gene calls are TRBV7-2 and TRBJ2-3, with 7 bases identical to TRBD1. The CDR3 has 12 residues. Germline V gives CDR1 SGHTA, CDR2 FQGNSA. After removal of 3 bases from V and 9 bases from J, the junction contained 3 bases not matched to a gene. The DNA for the CDR3 is TGTGCCAGCAGCTTGGACAGGCAAACGCAGTATTTT. Translating it yields CASSLDRQTQYF.

As for this clonotype: An end of the junction does not agree with germline; a read error may underlie this. The chain employs TRBV6-2 or TRBV6-3 and TRBJ1-4, with 7 bases that match TRBD1. Germline V lookup: CDR1 MNHEY, CDR2 SVGEGT. The CDR3 runs to 13 residues. The CDR3 nucleotides read TGTGCCAGCAGTTACCGTCACGGGGACAGTGAAGTTTTT. Its translation is CASSYRHGDSEVF.

This clonotype was found a few times. CDR3 coding DNA: TGTGCCAGTAATGCGCACTATAATTCACCCCTCCACTTT. Amino acid sequence: CASNAHYNSPLHF. The chain links TRBV19 to TRBJ1-6; D gene uncertain. The CDR3 has 13 residues. Germline-derived CDR1 and CDR2 are LNHDA and SQIVND (reference sequence). Trimming cost V 7 bases and J 3 bases, with 7 bases left between them.

A few counts support this clonotype. The chain couples TRBV3-1 to TRBJ2-5; 9 nucleotides agree with TRBD2. Per the germline V gene, CDR1 is LGHDT and CDR2 is YNNKEL (reference sequence). The CDR3 covers 15 residues. V dropped 0 bases and J dropped 4; count of bases not matched to a gene: 3. The CDR3 DNA is TGTGCCAGCAGCCAAGATGCGGGGGGGGTAGAGACCCAGTACTTC. This encodes CASSQDAGGVETQYF.

In its sample, this clonotype was seen a few times. The rearrangement joins TRBV29-1 to TRBJ2-5; D not resolved. V dropped 6 bases and J dropped 1 base, with 6 bases sitting between them. The V gene's germline CDR1 is SQVTM and CDR2 ANQGSEA. The CDR3 length is 11 residues. The CDR3 DNA reads TGCAGCGTGCGAAGCCAAGAGACCCAGTACTTC. It translates to CSVRSQETQYF.

This chain joins TRBV3-1 and TRBJ1-5; D remains ambiguous. Per the germline V gene, CDR1 is LGHDT and CDR2 is YNNKEL (reference sequence). Trimming took off 3 bases at V and 2 bases at J, with 8 bases between the two ends. The CDR3 runs 14 residues. CDR3 DNA: TGTGCCAGCAGCCACGGACGGCGCAATCAGCCCCAGCATTTT. It specifies CASSHGRRNQPQHF.

The rearrangement uses TRBV3-1 and TRBJ1-5; TRBD1 is a possible D gene (5 bases). This CDR3 spans 15 amino acids. Trimming pared 0 bases from V and 6 bases from J, leaving 12 bases between. From germline, CDR1 is LGHDT and CDR2 YNNKEL (reference sequence). CDR3 DNA sequence: TGTGCCAGCAGCCAAGATCTGGGGGATCGTCAGCCCCAGCATTTT. Translation: CASSQDLGDRQPQHF.

The sample holds many counts of this clonotype. The genes are TRBV5-1 and TRBJ2-7; a possible D gene is TRBD2 (5 bases). Germline V gene sequence: CDR1 SGHRS, CDR2 YFSETQ. V dropped 3 bases and J dropped 5 bases, with 21 bases sitting between them. The CDR3 is 16 amino acids. The CDR3 DNA is TGCGCCAGCAGCTCCGGGTTTCGCGGGTGGAGCCACGAGCAGTACTTC. This encodes CASSSGFRGWSHEQYF.